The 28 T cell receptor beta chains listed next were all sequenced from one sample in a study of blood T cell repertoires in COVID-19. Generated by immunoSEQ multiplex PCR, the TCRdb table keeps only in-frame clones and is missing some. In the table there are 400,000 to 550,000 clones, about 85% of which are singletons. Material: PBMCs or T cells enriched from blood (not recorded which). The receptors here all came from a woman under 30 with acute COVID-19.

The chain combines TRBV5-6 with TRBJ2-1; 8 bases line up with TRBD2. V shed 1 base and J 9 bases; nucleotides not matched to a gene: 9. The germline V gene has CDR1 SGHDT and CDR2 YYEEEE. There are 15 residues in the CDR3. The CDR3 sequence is CASSLLAREGGEQFF. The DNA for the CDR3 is TGTGCCAGCAGCTTGTTGGCCCGGGAGGGTGGTGAGCAGTTCTTC.

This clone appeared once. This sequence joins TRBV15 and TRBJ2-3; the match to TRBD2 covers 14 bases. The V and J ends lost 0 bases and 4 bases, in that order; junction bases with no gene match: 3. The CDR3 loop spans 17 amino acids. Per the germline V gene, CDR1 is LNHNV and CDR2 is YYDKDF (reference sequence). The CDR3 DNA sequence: TGTGCCACCAGCAGAGATGGGACTAGCGGGAGTGCAGATACGCAGTATTTT. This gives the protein CATSRDGTSGSADTQYF.

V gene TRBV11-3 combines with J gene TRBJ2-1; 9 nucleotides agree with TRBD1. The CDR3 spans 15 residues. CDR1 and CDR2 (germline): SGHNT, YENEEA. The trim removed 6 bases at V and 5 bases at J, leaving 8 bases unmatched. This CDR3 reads CASSSTGGAHNEQFF. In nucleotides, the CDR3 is TGTGCCAGCAGTTCTACAGGGGGCGCCCACAATGAGCAGTTCTTC.

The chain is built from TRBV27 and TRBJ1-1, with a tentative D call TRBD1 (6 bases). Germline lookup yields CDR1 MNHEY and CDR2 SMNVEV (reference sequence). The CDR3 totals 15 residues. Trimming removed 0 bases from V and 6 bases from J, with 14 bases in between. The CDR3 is CASSLSLDRRPEAFF. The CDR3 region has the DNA TGTGCCAGCAGTTTATCTCTCGACAGGAGGCCTGAAGCTTTCTTT.

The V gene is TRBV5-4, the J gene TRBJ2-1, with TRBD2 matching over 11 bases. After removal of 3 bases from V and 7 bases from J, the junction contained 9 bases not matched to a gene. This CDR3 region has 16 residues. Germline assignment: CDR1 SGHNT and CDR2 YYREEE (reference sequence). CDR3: CASSYLLAGVLNEQFF. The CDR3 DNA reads TGTGCCAGCAGCTACCTACTAGCGGGAGTATTGAATGAGCAGTTCTTC.

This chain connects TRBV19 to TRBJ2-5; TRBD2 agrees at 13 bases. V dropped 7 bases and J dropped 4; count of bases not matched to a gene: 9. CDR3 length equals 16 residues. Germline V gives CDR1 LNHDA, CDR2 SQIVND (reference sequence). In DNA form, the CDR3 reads TGTGCCAGTAATGCTAGGACTAGCGGGAGCGGAGAGACCCAGTACTTC. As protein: CASNARTSGSGETQYF.

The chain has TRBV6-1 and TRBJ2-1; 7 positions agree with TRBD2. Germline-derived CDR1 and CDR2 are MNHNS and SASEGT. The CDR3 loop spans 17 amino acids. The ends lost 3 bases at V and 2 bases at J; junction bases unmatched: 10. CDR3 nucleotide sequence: TGTGCCAGCAGTGACCCGAGACTAGCAGAGACCTACAATGAGCAGTTCTTC. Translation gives CASSDPRLAETYNEQFF.

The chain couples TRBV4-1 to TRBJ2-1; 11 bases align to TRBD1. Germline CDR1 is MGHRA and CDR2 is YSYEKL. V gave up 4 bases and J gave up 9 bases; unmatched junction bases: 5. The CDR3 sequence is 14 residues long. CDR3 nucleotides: TGCGCCAGCAGCCGCGGACAGGGGGCGTTTGAGCAGTTCTTC. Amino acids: CASSRGQGAFEQFF.

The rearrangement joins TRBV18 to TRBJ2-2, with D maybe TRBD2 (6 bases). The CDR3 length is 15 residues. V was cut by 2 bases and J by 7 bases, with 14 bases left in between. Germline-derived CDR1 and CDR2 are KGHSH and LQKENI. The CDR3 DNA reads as TGTGCCAGCTCACCAAGATGGGGAGGCGGCGGGGAGCTGTTTTTT. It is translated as CASSPRWGGGGELFF.

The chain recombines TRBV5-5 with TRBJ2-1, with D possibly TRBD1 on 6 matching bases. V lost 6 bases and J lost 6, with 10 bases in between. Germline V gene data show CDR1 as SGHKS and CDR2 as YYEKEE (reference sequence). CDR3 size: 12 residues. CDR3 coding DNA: TGTGCCAGCATAGACAGGACCAATGAGCAGTTCTTC. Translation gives CASIDRTNEQFF.

The CDR3 loop reads CASSIRDFLSSSPLHF. As DNA, the CDR3 is TGTGCCAGTAGTATACGGGACTTTTTATCGTCATCACCCCTCCACTTT. The rearrangement joins TRBV19 to TRBJ1-6; TRBD1 might be the D (5 bases). CDR3 length equals 16 residues. Between the trimmed V and J ends, which lost 2 bases and 10 bases, there was a span of 18 bases. Germline CDR1 reads LNHDA; CDR2 reads SQIVND (reference sequence).

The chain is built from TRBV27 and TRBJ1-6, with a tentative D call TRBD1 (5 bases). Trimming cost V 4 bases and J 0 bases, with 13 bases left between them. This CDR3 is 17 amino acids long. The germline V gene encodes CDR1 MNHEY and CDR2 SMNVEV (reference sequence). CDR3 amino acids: CASSSATASSYNSPLHF. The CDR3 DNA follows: TGTGCCAGCAGTTCCGCGACAGCGAGCTCCTATAATTCACCCCTCCACTTT.

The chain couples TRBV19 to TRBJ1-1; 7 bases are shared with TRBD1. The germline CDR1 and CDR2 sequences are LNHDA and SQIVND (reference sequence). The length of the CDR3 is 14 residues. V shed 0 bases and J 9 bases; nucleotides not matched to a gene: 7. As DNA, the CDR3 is TGTGCCAGTAGTATAGAGGAAGGGGGCGTAAAAGCTTTCTTT. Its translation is CASSIEEGGVKAFF.

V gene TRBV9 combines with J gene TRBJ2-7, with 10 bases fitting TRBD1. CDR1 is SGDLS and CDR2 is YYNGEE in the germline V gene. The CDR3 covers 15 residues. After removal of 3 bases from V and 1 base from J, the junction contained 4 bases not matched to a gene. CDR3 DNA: TGTGCCAGCAGCGCCGGGACAGGGGATTCCTACGAGCAGTACTTC. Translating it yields CASSAGTGDSYEQYF. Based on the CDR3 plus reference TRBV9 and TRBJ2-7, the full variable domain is DSGVTQTPKHLITATGQRVTLRCSPRSGDLSVYWYQQSLDQGLQFLIQYYNGEERAKGNILERFSAQQFPDLHSELNLSSLELGDSALYFCASSAGTGDSYEQYFGPGTRLTVT.

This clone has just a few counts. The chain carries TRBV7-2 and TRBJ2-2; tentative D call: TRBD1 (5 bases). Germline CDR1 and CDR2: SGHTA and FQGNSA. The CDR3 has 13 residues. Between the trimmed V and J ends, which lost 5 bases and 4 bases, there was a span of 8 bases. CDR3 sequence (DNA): TGTGCCAGCAGCCAGGGTAGCACCGGGGAGCTGTTTTTT. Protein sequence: CASSQGSTGELFF.

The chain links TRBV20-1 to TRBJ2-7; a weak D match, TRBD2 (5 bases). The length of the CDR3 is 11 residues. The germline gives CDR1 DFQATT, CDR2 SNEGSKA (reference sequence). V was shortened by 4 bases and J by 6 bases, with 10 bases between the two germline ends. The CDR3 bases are TGCAGTGCTATCACTAGAATCGAGCAGTACTTC. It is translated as CSAITRIEQYF.

CDR3 loop: CASSLEGQGWDEQFF. CDR3 bases: TGTGCCAGCAGCTTAGAGGGACAGGGGTGGGATGAGCAGTTCTTC. The rearrangement uses TRBV11-2 and TRBJ2-1; 10 nucleotides align to TRBD1. This CDR3 comprises 15 residues. Germline values: CDR1 SGHAT, CDR2 FQNNGV. Unmatched junction bases numbered 4, after V lost 0 bases and J lost 8 bases.

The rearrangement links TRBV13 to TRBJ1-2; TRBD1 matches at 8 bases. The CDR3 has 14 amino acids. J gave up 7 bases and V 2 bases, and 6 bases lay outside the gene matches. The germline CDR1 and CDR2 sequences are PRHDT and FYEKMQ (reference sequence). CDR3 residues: CASSLQGAETGYTF. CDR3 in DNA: TGTGCCAGCAGCTTACAGGGGGCAGAGACTGGCTACACCTTC. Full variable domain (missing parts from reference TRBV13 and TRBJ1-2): AAGVIQSPRHLIKEKRETATLKCYPIPRHDTVYWYQQGPGQDPQFLISFYEKMQSDKGSIPDRFSAQQFSDYHSELNMSSLELGDSALYFCASSLQGAETGYTFGSGTRLTVV.

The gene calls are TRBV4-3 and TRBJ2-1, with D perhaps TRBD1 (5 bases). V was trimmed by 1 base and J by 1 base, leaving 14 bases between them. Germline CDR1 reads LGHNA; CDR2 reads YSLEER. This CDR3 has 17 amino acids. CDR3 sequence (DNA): TGCGCCAGCAGCCAAGCGAGTCTAGGGGTTTCCTACAATGAGCAGTTCTTC. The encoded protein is CASSQASLGVSYNEQFF.

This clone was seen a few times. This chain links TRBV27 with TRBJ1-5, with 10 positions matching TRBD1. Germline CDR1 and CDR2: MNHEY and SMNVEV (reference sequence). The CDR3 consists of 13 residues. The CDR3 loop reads CAVTGGLNQPQHF. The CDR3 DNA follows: TGTGCAGTGACAGGGGGCCTCAATCAGCCCCAGCATTTT.

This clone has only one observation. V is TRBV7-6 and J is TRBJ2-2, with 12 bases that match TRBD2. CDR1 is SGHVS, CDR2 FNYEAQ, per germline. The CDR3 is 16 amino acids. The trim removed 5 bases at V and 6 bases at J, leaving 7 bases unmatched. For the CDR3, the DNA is TGTGCCAGCAGCCCTCGGACTAGCGGGGACTCCGGGGAGCTGTTTTTT. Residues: CASSPRTSGDSGELFF.

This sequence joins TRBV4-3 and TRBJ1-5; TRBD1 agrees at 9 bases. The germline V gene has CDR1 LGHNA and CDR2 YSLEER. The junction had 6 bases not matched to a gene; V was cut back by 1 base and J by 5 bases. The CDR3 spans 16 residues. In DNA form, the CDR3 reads TGCGCCAGCAGCCAAGGCCCGGGACAGGGTTATCAGCCCCAGCATTTT. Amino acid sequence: CASSQGPGQGYQPQHF.

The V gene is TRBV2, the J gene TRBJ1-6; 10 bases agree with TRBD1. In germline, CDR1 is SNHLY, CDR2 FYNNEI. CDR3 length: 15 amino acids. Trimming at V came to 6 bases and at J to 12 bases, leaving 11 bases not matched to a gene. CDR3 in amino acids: CASRAPGQGLGPLHF. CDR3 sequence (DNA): TGTGCCAGCAGAGCACCGGGACAGGGGTTGGGACCCCTCCACTTT.

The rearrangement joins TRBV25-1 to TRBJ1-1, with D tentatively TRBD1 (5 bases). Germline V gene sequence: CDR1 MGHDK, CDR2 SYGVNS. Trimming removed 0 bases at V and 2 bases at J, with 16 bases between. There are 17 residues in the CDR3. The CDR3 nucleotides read TGTGCCAGCAGTGAATACCCCCCTCGAGGGACTAACACTGAAGCTTTCTTT. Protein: CASSEYPPRGTNTEAFF.

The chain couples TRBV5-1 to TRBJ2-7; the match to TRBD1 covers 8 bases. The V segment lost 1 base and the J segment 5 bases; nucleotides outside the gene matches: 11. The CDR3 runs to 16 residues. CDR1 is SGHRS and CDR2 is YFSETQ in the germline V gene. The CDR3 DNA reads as TGCGCCAGCAGCTTGAGGTTCTGGCAGGGGGCCAACGAGCAGTACTTC. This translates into CASSLRFWQGANEQYF.

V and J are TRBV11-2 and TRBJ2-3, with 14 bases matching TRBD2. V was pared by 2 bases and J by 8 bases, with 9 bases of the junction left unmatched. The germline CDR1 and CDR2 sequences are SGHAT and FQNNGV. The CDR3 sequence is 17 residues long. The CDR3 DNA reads TGTGCCAGCAGCTTATTGACGGGACTAGCGGGAGCAGTTACGCAGTATTTT. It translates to CASSLLTGLAGAVTQYF.

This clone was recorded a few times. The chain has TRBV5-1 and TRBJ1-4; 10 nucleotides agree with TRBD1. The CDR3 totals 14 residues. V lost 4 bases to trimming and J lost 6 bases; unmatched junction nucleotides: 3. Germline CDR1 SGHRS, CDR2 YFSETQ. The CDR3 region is CASSTGTGDEKLFF. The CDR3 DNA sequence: TGCGCCAGCAGCACGGGGACAGGGGATGAAAAACTGTTTTTT.

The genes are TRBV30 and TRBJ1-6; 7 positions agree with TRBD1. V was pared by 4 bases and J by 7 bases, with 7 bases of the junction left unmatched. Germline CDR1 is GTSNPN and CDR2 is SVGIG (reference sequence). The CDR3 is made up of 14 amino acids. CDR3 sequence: CAWTPTGWNSPLHF. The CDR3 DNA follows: TGTGCCTGGACGCCGACAGGGTGGAATTCACCCCTCCACTTT.